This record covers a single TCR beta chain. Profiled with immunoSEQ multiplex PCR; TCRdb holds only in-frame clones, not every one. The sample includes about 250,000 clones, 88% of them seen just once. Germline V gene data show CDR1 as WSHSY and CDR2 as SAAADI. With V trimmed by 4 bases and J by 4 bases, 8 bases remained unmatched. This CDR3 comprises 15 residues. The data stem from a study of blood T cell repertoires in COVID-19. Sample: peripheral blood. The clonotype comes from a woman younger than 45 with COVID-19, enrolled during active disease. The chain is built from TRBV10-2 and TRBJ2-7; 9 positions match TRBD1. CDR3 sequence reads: CASSGTGVLDYEQYF. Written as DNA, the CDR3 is TGCGCCAGCAGTGGGACAGGGGTTCTGGATTACGAGCAGTACTTC.